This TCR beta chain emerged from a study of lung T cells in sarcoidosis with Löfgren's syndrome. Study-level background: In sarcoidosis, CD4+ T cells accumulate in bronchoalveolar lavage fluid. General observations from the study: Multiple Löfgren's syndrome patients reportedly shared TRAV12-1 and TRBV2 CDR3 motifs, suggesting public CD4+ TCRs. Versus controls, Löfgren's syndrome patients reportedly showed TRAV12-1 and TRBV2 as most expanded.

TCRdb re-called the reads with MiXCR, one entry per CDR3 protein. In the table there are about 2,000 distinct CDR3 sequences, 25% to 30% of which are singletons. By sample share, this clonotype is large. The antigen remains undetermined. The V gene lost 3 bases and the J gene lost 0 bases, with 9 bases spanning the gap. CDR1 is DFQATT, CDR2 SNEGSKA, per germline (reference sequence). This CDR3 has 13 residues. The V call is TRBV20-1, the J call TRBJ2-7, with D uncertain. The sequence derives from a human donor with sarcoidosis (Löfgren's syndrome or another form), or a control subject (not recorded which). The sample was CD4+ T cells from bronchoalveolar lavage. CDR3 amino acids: CSASDSSSYEQYF. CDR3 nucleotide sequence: TGCAGTGCTAGCGATTCGAGCTCCTACGAGCAGTACTTC.